One sample yielded the 16 T cell receptor beta chains listed below, sequenced in a study of CD8+ T cells in alopecia areata. Investigators isolated RNA and reverse transcribed it into cDNA to act as the sequencing template. TCRdb keeps only in-frame clones here, not all; method: immunoSEQ multiplex PCR. This table has roughly 170,000 clones, 58% appearing once. Treatment reported: oral pan-JAK inhibitor, 5-10 mg twice daily. This sample comprised CD8+ T cells sorted from blood, obtained at week 24, from a patient treated with tofacitinib. The receptor set was obtained from a human donor with alopecia areata.

This clone has just a few counts. The DNA for the CDR3 is TGTGCCAGCACCCCTCGGGGGCAGTTGGAGACCCAGTACTTC. Protein product: CASTPRGQLETQYF. J is TRBJ2-5 and V is TRBV27; D may correspond to TRBD1 or TRBD2 (6 bases each). Looked up from germline, CDR1 is MNHEY and CDR2 is SMNVEV (reference sequence). The germline V and J ends were trimmed by 7 bases and 5 bases, with 17 bases remaining between them. The CDR3 is 14 residues long.

The chain recombines TRBV11-2 with TRBJ2-7, with D unclear. The germline V gene has CDR1 SGHAT and CDR2 FQNNGV. Trimming shortened V by 7 bases and J by 3 bases, and 13 bases separated the two germline ends. CDR3 length: 13 residues. The chain's CDR3 is CASTDLLIYEQYF. CDR3 bases: TGTGCCAGCACCGACCTGCTTATCTACGAGCAGTACTTC.

This clone was seen more than once but under ten times. The chain recombines TRBV29-1 with TRBJ2-1, with 8 nucleotides matching TRBD1. Germline-derived CDR1 and CDR2 are SQVTM and ANQGSEA. The CDR3 has 13 amino acids. The junction had 5 bases not matched to a gene; V was cut back by 6 bases and J by 4 bases. The CDR3 sequence: CSVRDRLYNEQFF. DNA for the CDR3: TGCAGCGTGCGGGACAGGCTTTACAATGAGCAGTTCTTC.

V is TRBV5-1 and J is TRBJ1-2; maybe TRBD1 (6 bases). Germline lookup yields CDR1 SGHRS and CDR2 YFSETQ. V was trimmed by 2 bases and J by 6 bases, leaving 17 bases between them. This CDR3 has 15 residues. The CDR3 reads CASSFTGTSYDGYTF. CDR3 sequence (DNA): TGCGCCAGCAGCTTTACAGGGACCTCATATGATGGCTACACCTTC.

The chain joins TRBV11-3 to TRBJ2-1; D tentatively reads TRBD1 or TRBD2 (6 bases each). Germline V gives CDR1 SGHNT, CDR2 YENEEA. V was trimmed by 0 bases and J by 10 bases, leaving 13 bases between them. The CDR3 is made up of 14 amino acids. CDR3 DNA: TGTGCCAGCAGCTTAGATCGAGGGGGGCACGAGCAGTTCTTC. This translates into CASSLDRGGHEQFF.

This clone showed up just once. V usage is TRBV2 and J usage is TRBJ1-1, with 11 bases matching TRBD1. Germline-derived CDR1 and CDR2 are SNHLY and FYNNEI. This CDR3 region has 16 residues. The junction had 11 bases not matched to a gene; V was cut back by 6 bases and J by 5 bases. The CDR3: CASRGRPRDRGTEAFF. CDR3 nucleotide sequence: TGTGCCAGCAGGGGGCGACCGAGGGACAGGGGGACTGAAGCTTTCTTT.

This chain uses TRBV30 with TRBJ2-7, with D possibly matching TRBD1 (5 bases). The CDR3 spans 12 residues. Germline V gene data show CDR1 as GTSNPN and CDR2 as SVGIG (reference sequence). Trimming cost V 4 bases and J 6 bases, with 13 bases left between them. The CDR3 is CAWNTGSREQYF. DNA of the CDR3: TGTGCCTGGAATACAGGCTCTCGCGAGCAGTACTTC.

This chain connects TRBV25-1 to TRBJ2-5; no definite D call. Trimming took off 5 bases at V and 0 bases at J, with 10 bases between the two ends. CDR1 and CDR2 (germline): MGHDK, SYGVNS. The CDR3 has 14 residues. The CDR3 nucleotides read TGTGCCAGCAGTAGCCTACAGTACCAAGAGACCCAGTACTTC. It is translated as CASSSLQYQETQYF. Combining the CDR3 with reference TRBV25-1 and TRBJ2-5 gives the whole variable domain EADIYQTPRYLVIGTGKKITLECSQTMGHDKMYWYQQDPGMELHLIHYSYGVNSTEKGDLSSESTVSRIRTEHFPLTLESARPSHTSQYLCASSSLQYQETQYFGPGTRLLVL.

V is TRBV4-1 and J is TRBJ2-3; D possibly corresponds to TRBD1 (6 bases). The V end was cut by 2 bases, the J end by 2 bases, with 20 bases between. The CDR3 spans 18 residues. CDR1 and CDR2 (germline): MGHRA, YSYEKL. The CDR3 region is CASSQHPTTDRTTDTQYF. The DNA for the CDR3 is TGCGCCAGCAGCCAACACCCCACCACGGACAGAACCACAGATACGCAGTATTTT.

The chain employs TRBV6-5 and TRBJ1-1; perhaps TRBD1 as D (5 bases). Looked up from germline, CDR1 is MNHEY and CDR2 is SVGAGI. V was shortened by 7 bases and J by 6 bases, with 12 bases between the two germline ends. The CDR3 is 12 amino acids. CDR3 coding DNA: TGTGCCAGCACCGACGGGGGTCCTGAAGCTTTCTTT. Translated, it gives CASTDGGPEAFF.

The chain recombines TRBV14 with TRBJ1-2; D is uncertain. In germline, CDR1 is SGHDN, CDR2 FVKESK. The CDR3 runs to 12 residues. Trimming removed 5 bases at V and 2 bases at J, with 6 bases between. CDR3 nucleotide sequence: TGTGCCAGCAGCGCTGGGAACTATGGCTACACCTTC. Protein: CASSAGNYGYTF.

J is TRBJ2-4 and V is TRBV19; D is perhaps TRBD1 or TRBD2 (6 bases each). Germline V gene sequence: CDR1 LNHDA, CDR2 SQIVND (reference sequence). V was pared by 5 bases and J by 0 bases, with 14 bases between. The CDR3 loop spans 16 amino acids. CDR3 loop: CASSSSGGLAKNIQYF. The CDR3 nucleotides are TGTGCCAGTAGTTCGTCTGGGGGGCTAGCCAAAAACATTCAGTACTTC.

The CDR3, as DNA: TGTGCCACCAGCACCCTAGGGGGCACAGATACGCAGTATTTT. Protein product: CATSTLGGTDTQYF. The V and J genes are TRBV15 and TRBJ2-3; D is possibly TRBD1 (5 bases). Between the trimmed V and J ends, which lost 4 bases and 1 base, there was a span of 9 bases. CDR1 LNHNV and CDR2 YYDKDF come from the germline V gene (reference sequence). This CDR3 is 14 amino acids long.

Points on this clone: Other DNA sequences in this sample translate to the same CDR3. The chain is built from TRBV9 and TRBJ2-3, with 8 bases identical to TRBD2. In germline, CDR1 is SGDLS, CDR2 YYNGEE. V was clipped by 0 bases and J by 0 bases; unmatched bases: 0. This CDR3 is built from 15 residues. In DNA form, the CDR3 reads TGTGCCAGCAGCGTAGCGGGGGGGAGCACAGATACGCAGTATTTT. It is translated as CASSVAGGSTDTQYF.

The CDR3 DNA is TGTGCCAGCGCGGGGAATGAGCAGTTCTTC. This sequence encodes CASAGNEQFF. V is TRBV9 and J is TRBJ2-1, with D tentatively TRBD2 (6 bases). This CDR3 comprises 10 residues. In germline, CDR1 is SGDLS, CDR2 YYNGEE. V was cut by 7 bases and J by 7 bases, with 6 bases left in between.

This chain connects TRBV10-3 to TRBJ1-2; D is perhaps TRBD1 (6 bases). The CDR3 spans 13 residues. Germline assignment: CDR1 ENHRY and CDR2 SYGVKD. The V gene lost 3 bases and the J gene lost 4 bases, with 9 bases spanning the gap. The CDR3 spells CAISDGQRYGYTF. CDR3 nucleotides: TGTGCCATCAGTGACGGACAGCGCTATGGCTACACCTTC.